This T cell receptor (beta chain) derives from a study of CD8 T cells in ankylosing spondylitis. Losses at the gene ends were 5 bases for V and 1 base for J; bases not matched to a gene: 9. This CDR3 spans 16 amino acids. Germline V lookup: CDR1 MGHRA, CDR2 YSYEKL. Whole-study findings and limits: In synovial fluid and blood from reactive arthritis, some motif variants were previously reported. Relatively rare in peripheral blood, disease-linked clones were also CD8+. Within matched ankylosing spondylitis synovial fluid, disease-linked clones were reportedly significantly enriched. Characteristic of ankylosing spondylitis blood, it appeared, was a TCR beta motif comprising roughly eight highly homologous variants.

Quantitative 5'-RACE with molecular barcodes was used to make the TCR beta libraries. A single record per CDR3 protein comes from TCRdb applying MiXCR to the 5' RACE reads. The data show roughly 700,000 distinct CDR3 sequences, with around a fifth seen just once and 15% to 20% held by the top ten. Details on this clonotype: As yet, its antigen is unknown.

The receptor comes from a male donor with ankylosing spondylitis. Sequenced material: blood, either unsorted or a sorted T cell fraction (not recorded which). V is TRBV4-1 and J is TRBJ2-7, with 9 bases that match TRBD2. CDR3 loop: CASSSKASGGSYEQYF. The CDR3 DNA reads TGCGCCAGCAGCTCAAAGGCCAGCGGGGGGTCCTACGAGCAGTACTTC.